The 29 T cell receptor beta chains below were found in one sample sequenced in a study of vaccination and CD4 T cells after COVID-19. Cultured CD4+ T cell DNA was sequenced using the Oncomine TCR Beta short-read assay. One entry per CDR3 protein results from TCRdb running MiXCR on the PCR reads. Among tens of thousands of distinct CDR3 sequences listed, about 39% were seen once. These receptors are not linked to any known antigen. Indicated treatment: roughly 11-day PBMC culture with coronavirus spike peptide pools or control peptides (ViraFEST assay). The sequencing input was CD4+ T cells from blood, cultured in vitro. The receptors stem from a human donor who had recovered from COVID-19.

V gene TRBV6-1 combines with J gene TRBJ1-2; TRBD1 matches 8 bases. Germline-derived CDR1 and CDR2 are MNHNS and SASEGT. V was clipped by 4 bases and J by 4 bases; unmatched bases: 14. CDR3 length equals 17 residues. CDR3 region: CASSAHQRTGGRYGYTF. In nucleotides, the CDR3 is TGTGCCAGCAGTGCACACCAAAGAACAGGGGGACGCTATGGCTACACCTTC.

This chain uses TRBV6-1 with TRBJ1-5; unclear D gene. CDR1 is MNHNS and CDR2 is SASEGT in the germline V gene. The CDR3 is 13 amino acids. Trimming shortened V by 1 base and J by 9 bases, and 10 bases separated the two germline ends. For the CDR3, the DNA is TGTGCCAGCAGTGAAGTCCCTGGACGGCCCCAGCATTTT. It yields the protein CASSEVPGRPQHF.

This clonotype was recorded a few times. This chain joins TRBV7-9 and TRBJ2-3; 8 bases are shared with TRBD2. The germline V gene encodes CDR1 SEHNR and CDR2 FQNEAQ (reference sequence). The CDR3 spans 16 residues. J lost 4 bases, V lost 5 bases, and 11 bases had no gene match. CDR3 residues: CASSPRSGMAPDTQYF. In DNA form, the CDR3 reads TGTGCCAGCAGCCCACGTAGCGGGATGGCCCCAGATACGCAGTATTTT.

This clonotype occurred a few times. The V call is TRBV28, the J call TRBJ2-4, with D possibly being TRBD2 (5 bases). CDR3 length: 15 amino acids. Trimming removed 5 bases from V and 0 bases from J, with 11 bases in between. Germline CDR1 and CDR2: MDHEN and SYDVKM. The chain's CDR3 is CASSTRTEAKNIQYF. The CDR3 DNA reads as TGTGCCAGCAGTACAAGGACTGAAGCCAAAAACATTCAGTACTTC.

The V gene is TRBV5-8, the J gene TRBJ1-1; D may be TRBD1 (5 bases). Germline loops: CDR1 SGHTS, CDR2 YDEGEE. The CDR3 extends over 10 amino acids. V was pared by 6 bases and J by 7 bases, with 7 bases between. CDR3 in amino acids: CASIRGEAFF. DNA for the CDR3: TGTGCCAGCATTAGGGGTGAAGCTTTCTTT.

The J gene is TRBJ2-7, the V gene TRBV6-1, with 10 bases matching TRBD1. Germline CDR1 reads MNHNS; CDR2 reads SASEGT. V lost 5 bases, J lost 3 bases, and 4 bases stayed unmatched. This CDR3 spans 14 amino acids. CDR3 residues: CASSRTGGIYEQYF. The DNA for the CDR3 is TGTGCCAGCAGTCGGACAGGGGGGATCTACGAGCAGTACTTC.

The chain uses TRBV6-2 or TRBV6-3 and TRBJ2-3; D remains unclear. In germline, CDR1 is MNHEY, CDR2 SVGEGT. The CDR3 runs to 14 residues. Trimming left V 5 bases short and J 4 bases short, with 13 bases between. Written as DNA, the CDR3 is TGTGCCAGCAGTCCGAACTTTGCCCCAGATACGCAGTATTTT. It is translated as CASSPNFAPDTQYF.

Here the CDR3 DNA reads TGCAGTGCTAGAGATGGGGTTGGGACCCAGTACTTC. Translated, it gives CSARDGVGTQYF. The chain combines TRBV20-1 with TRBJ2-5; D ambiguous. CDR1 DFQATT and CDR2 SNEGSKA come from the germline V gene (reference sequence). CDR3 length equals 12 residues. Trimming shortened V by 0 bases and J by 7 bases, and 9 bases separated the two germline ends.

In nucleotides, the CDR3 is TGTGCCAGCAGAGCTACAGGGGTCGGCGAAAAACTGTTTTTT. Translating gives CASRATGVGEKLFF. The genes are TRBV28 and TRBJ1-4; TRBD1 matches 7 bases. This CDR3 has 14 amino acids. The germline V gene has CDR1 MDHEN and CDR2 SYDVKM. Germline trimming cut 6 bases from V and 8 bases from J; bases unmatched to any gene: 9. The variable domain in full, completed from reference TRBV28 and TRBJ1-4, reads DVKVTQSSRYLVKRTGEKVFLECVQDMDHENMFWYRQDPGLGLRLIYFSYDVKMKEKGDIPEGYSVSREKKERFSLILESASTNQTSMYLCASRATGVGEKLFFGSGTQLSVL.

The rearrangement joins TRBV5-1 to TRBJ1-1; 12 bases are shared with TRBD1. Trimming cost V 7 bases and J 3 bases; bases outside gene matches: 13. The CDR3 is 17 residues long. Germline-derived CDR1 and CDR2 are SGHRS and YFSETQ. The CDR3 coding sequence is TGCGCCAGCTCGGGACAGGGGGCTCGAGGGCAGGACACTGAAGCTTTCTTT. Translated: CASSGQGARGQDTEAFF.

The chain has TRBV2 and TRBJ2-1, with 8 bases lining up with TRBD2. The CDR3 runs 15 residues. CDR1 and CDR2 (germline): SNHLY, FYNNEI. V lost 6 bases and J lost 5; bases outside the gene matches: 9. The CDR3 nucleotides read TGTGCCAGCAGGGAGCCCAGCGGGGGCAACAATGAGCAGTTCTTC. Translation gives CASREPSGGNNEQFF.

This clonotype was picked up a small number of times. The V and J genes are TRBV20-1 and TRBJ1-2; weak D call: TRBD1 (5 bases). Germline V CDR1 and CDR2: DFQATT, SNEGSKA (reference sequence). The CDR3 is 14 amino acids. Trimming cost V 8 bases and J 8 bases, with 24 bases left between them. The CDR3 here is CSPPVPLLGDGYTF. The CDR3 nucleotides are TGCAGTCCCCCAGTTCCCCTACTGGGGGACGGCTACACCTTC.

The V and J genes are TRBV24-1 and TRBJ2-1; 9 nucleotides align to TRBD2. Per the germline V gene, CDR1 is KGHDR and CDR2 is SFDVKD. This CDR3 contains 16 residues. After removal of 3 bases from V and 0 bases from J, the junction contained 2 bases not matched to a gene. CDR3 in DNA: TGTGCCACCAGTGATAATAGCGGGGGCTCCTACAATGAGCAGTTCTTC. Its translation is CATSDNSGGSYNEQFF.

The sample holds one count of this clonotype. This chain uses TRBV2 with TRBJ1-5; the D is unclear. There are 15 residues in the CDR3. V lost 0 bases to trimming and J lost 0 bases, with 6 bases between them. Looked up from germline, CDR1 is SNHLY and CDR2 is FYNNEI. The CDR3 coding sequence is TGTGCCAGCAGTGAAGCTGGATATAGCAATCAGCCCCAGCATTTT. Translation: CASSEAGYSNQPQHF.

CDR3 in amino acids: CASSLALAGLSPLHF. DNA for the CDR3: TGTGCCAGCAGCTTAGCCCTGGCAGGGCTGTCGCCCCTCCACTTT. The chain is built from TRBV11-2 and TRBJ1-6, with D possibly being TRBD1 (5 bases). The length of the CDR3 is 15 residues. CDR1 SGHAT and CDR2 FQNNGV come from the germline V gene. Trimming took 1 base from V and 13 from J, leaving 17 bases between them.

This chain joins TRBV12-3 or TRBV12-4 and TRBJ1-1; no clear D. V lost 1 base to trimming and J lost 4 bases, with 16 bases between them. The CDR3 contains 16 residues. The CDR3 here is CASSLGGFRIGTEAFF. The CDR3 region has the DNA TGTGCCAGCAGTTTAGGAGGGTTCCGGATCGGCACTGAAGCTTTCTTT.

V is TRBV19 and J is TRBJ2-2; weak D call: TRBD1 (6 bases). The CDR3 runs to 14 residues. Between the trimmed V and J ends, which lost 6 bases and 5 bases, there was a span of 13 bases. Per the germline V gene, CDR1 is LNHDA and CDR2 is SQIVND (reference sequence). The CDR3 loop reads CASSPVGGTGELFF. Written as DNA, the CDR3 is TGTGCCAGTAGCCCTGTAGGGGGTACCGGGGAGCTGTTTTTT.

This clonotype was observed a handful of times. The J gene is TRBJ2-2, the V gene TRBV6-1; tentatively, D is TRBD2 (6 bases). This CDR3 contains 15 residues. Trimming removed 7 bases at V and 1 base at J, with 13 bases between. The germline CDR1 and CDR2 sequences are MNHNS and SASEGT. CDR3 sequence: CASTPGLWNTGELFF. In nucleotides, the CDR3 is TGTGCCAGCACCCCGGGACTGTGGAACACCGGGGAGCTGTTTTTT.

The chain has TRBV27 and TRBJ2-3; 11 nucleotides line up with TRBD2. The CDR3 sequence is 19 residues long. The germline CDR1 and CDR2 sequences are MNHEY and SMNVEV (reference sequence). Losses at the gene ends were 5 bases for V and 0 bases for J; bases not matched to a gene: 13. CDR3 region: CASSPLWGLAELSTDTQYF. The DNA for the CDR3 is TGTGCCAGCAGTCCACTGTGGGGACTAGCGGAACTTAGCACAGATACGCAGTATTTT.

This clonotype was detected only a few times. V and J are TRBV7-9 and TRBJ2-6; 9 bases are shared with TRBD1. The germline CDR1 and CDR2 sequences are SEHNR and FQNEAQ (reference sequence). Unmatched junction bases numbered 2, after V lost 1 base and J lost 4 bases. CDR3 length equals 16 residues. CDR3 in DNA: TGTGCCAGCAGCTTAGGGGACAGGGTCGGGGCCAACGTCCTGACTTTC. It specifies CASSLGDRVGANVLTF.

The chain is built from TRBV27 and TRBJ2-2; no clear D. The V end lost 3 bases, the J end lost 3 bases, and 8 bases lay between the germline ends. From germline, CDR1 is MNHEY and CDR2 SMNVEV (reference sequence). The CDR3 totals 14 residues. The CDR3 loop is CASSFFSHTGELFF. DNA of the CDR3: TGTGCCAGCAGTTTCTTCAGCCACACCGGGGAGCTGTTTTTT.

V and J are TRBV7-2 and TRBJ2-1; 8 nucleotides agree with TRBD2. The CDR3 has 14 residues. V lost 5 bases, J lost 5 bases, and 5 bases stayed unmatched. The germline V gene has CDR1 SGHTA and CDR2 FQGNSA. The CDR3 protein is CASSGRGDDNEQFF. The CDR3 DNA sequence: TGTGCCAGCAGCGGGCGGGGGGATGACAATGAGCAGTTCTTC.

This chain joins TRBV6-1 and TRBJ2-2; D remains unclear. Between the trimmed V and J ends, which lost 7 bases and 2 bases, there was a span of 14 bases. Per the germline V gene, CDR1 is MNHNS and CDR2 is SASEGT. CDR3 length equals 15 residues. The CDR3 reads CASKTLTVNTGELFF. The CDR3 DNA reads TGTGCCAGCAAAACCCTCACAGTAAACACCGGGGAGCTGTTTTTT.

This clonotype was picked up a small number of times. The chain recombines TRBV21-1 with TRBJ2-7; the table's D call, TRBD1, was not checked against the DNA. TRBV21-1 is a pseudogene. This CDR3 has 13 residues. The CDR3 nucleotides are TGTGCCAGCAGCAAAGTCCCGGGACACGAGCAGTACTTC. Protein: CASSKVPGHEQYF.

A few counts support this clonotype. The CDR3 here is CASSLGPSTDTQYF. CDR3 nucleotides: TGTGCCAGCAGCCTCGGACCAAGCACAGATACGCAGTATTTT. V is TRBV11-2 and J is TRBJ2-3; D is unclear. CDR3 length equals 14 residues. Per the germline V gene, CDR1 is SGHAT and CDR2 is FQNNGV. V lost 5 bases and J lost 0, with 9 bases in between.

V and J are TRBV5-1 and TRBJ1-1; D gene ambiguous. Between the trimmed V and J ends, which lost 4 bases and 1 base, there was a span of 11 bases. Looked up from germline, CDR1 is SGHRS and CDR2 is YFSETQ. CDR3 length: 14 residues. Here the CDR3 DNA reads TGCGCCAGCAGCAGGACGCCCCCGAACACTGAAGCTTTCTTT. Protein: CASSRTPPNTEAFF.

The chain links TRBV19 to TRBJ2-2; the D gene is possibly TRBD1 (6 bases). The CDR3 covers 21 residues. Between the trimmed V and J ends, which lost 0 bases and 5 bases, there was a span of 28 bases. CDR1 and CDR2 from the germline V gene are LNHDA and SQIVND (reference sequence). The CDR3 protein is CASSIDTRLASWPGETGELFF. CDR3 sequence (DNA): TGTGCCAGTAGTATAGATACCCGCCTCGCGTCATGGCCAGGGGAAACCGGGGAGCTGTTTTTT.

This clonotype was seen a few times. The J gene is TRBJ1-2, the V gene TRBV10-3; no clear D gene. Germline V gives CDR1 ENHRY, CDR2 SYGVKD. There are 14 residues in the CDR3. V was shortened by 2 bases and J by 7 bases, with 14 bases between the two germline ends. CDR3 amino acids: CAISEREDSIGYTF. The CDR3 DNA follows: TGTGCCATCAGTGAGAGGGAGGATTCGATTGGCTACACCTTC.

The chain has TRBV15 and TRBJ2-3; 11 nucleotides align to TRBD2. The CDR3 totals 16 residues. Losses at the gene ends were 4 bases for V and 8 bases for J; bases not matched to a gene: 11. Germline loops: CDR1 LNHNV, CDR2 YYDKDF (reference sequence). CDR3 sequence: CATSKQLAGDSGTQYF. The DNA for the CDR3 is TGTGCCACCAGCAAACAACTAGCGGGAGACTCGGGTACGCAGTATTTT.